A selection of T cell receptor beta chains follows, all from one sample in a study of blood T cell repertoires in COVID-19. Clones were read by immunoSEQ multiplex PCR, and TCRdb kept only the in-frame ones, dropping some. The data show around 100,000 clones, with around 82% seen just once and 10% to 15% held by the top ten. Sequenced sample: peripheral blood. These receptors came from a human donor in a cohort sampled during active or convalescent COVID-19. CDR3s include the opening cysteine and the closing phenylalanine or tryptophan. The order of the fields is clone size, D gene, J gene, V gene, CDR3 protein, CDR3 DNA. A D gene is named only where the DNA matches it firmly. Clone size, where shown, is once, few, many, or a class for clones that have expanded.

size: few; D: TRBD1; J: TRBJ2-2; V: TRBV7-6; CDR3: CASSSIRDSNTGELFF; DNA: TGTGCCAGCAGCTCAATCCGGGACAGTAACACCGGGGAGCTGTTTTTT
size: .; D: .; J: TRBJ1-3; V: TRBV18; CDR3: CASSPIAEAVGNTIYF; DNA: TGTGCCAGCTCACCCATCGCAGAGGCGGTAGGAAACACCATATATTTT
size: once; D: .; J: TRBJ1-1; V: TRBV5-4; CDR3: CASSLEVGTEAFF; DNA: TGTGCCAGCAGCTTGGAGGTCGGGACTGAAGCTTTCTTT
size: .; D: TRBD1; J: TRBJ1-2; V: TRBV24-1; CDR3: CATSDPPGQGGYTF; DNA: TGTGCCACCAGTGACCCTCCGGGACAGGGTGGCTACACCTTC
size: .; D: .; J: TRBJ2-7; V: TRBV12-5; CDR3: CASGLTAYEQYF; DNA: TGTGCTAGTGGTTTGACCGCGTACGAGCAGTACTTC
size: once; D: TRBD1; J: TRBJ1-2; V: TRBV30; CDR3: CAWETGGYGYTF; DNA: TGTGCCTGGGAGACAGGGGGATATGGCTACACCTTC
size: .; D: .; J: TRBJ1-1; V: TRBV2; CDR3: CASSLRGNTEAFF; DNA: TGTGCCAGCAGCTTACGGGGGAACACTGAAGCTTTCTTT
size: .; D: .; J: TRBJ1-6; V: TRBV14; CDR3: CASSQPGHPYNSPLHF; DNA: TGTGCCAGCAGCCAACCGGGACACCCGTATAATTCACCCCTCCACTTT
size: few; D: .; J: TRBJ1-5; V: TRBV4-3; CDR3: CASSQEGGYNQPQHF; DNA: TGCGCCAGCAGCCAGGAGGGGGGGTACAATCAGCCCCAGCATTTT
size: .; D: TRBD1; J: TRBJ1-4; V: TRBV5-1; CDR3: CASSDRQGGEKLFF; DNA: TGCGCCAGCAGTGACCGACAGGGTGGTGAAAAACTGTTTTTT
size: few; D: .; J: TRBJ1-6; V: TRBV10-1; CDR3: CASRGSSYNSPLHF; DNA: TGCGCCAGCAGGGGGAGCTCCTATAATTCACCCCTCCACTTT
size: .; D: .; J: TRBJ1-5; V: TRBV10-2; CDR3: CASSSSGFGQPQHF; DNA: TGCGCCAGCAGTTCCTCAGGGTTTGGTCAGCCCCAGCATTTT
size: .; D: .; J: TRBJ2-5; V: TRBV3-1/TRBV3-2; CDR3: CASSQDRALVALRETQYF; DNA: TGTGCCAGCAGCCAAGATCGTGCCTTAGTAGCGTTGCGGGAGACCCAGTACTTC
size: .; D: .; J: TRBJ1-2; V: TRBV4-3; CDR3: CASSQDTGIDYGYTF; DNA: TGCGCCAGCAGCCAAGATACAGGGATCGACTATGGCTACACCTTC
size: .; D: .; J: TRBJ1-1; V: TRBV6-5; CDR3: CASSKGWEGIEAFF; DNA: TGTGCCAGCAGCAAAGGCTGGGAGGGAATTGAAGCTTTCTTT
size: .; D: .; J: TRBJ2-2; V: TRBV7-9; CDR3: CASSSLSTGELFF; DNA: TGTGCCAGCAGCTCCCTAAGTACCGGGGAGCTGTTTTTT
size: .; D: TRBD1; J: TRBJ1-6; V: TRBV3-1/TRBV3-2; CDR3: CASSQPGQGVNSPLHF; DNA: TGTGCCAGCAGCCAACCGGGACAGGGAGTGAATTCACCCCTCCACTTT
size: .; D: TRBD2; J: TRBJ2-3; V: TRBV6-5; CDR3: CASSWGGSTDTQYF; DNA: TGTGCCAGCAGTTGGGGGGGGAGCACAGATACGCAGTATTTT
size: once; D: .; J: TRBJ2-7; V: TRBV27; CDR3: CASSLGRGPAYF; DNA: TGTGCCAGCAGTTTAGGGCGGGGCCCTGCCTACTTC
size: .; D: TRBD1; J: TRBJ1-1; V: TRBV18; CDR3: CASSQLDRGEAFF; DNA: TGTGCCAGCTCACAATTGGACAGGGGGGAAGCTTTCTTT
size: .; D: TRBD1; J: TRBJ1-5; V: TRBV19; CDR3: CASSIWDRGRPYQPQHF; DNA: TGTGCCAGTAGTATTTGGGACAGGGGCCGCCCGTACCAGCCCCAGCATTTT
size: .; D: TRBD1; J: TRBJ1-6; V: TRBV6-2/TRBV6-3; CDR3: CASSPPGQGNSPLHF; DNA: TGTGCCAGCAGTCCGCCGGGACAGGGAAATTCACCCCTCCACTTT
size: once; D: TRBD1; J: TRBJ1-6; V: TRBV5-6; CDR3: CASSSGTAYNSPLHF; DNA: TGTGCCAGCAGTTCCGGGACAGCTTATAATTCACCCCTCCACTTT
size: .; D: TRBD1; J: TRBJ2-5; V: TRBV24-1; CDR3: CATSDIGQGASETQYF; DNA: TGTGCCACCAGTGATATCGGACAGGGGGCGTCGGAGACCCAGTACTTC
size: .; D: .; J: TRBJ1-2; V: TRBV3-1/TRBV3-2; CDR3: CASSQPGHNYGYTF; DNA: TGTGCCAGCAGCCAACCGGGACATAACTATGGCTACACCTTC
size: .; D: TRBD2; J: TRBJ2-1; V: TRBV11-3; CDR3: CASSSKRGGRHEQFF; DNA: TGTGCCAGCAGCTCCAAGCGGGGGGGCCGTCATGAGCAGTTCTTC
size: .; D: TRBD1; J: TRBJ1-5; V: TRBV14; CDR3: CAGQGLSNQPQHF; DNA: TGTGCCGGACAGGGGCTTAGCAATCAGCCCCAGCATTTT
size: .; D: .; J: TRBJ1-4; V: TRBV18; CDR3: CASSPKVGLTNEKLFF; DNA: TGTGCCAGCTCACCGAAGGTTGGGCTAACTAATGAAAAACTGTTTTTT
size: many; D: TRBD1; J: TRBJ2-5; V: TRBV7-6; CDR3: CASSQGQGGLETQYF; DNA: TGTGCCAGCAGCCAGGGACAGGGAGGATTAGAGACCCAGTACTTC
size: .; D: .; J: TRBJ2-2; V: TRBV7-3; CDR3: CASSPRGHLRGTGELFF; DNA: TGTGCCAGCAGCCCTAGGGGACACCTGCGAGGCACCGGGGAGCTGTTTTTT
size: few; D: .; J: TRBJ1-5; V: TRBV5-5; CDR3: CASSLSYAGWGQPQHF; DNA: TGTGCCAGCAGCTTGAGTTATGCAGGGTGGGGACAGCCCCAGCATTTT